These 8 T cell receptor beta chains were all obtained from the same sample, sequenced in a study of T-cell reconstitution after alpha-beta-depleted transplantation in children. The TCRbeta library incorporated unique molecular identifiers. TCRdb redid the calling of the PCR reads with MiXCR, one entry per CDR3 protein. The repertoire has some 640,000 distinct CDR3 sequences, 16% of them found once; the top ten carry around 0.96%. This specimen was PBMCs from the stem cell graft donor, taken from the stem cell graft. These TCRs come from a human donor who donated a stem cell graft to a child with acute myeloid leukemia.

In its sample, this clonotype was seen a few times. The gene calls are TRBV7-9 and TRBJ2-1; 8 bases line up with TRBD2. The ends lost 6 bases at V and 7 bases at J; junction bases unmatched: 8. This CDR3 has 14 amino acids. Germline V lookup: CDR1 SEHNR, CDR2 FQNEAQ (reference sequence). The CDR3 coding sequence is TGTGCCAGCAGGGCGCAGCGGGGGATAAATGAGCAGTTCTTC. Residues: CASRAQRGINEQFF.

This chain links TRBV7-2 with TRBJ2-7; 10 bases are a match to TRBD1. There are 15 residues in the CDR3. Trimming removed 4 bases from V and 3 bases from J; junction bases left unmatched: 6. CDR1 SGHTA and CDR2 FQGNSA come from the germline V gene. CDR3 coding DNA: TGTGCCAGCAGCTCCCGGGACAGGGGCCTCTACGAGCAGTACTTC. Protein product: CASSSRDRGLYEQYF.

This clonotype was picked up many times. V usage is TRBV12-3 or TRBV12-4 and J usage is TRBJ2-7; 10 nucleotides agree with TRBD1. V was clipped by 4 bases and J by 4 bases; unmatched bases: 13. This CDR3 has 17 amino acids. The CDR3 bases are TGTGCCAGCAGTTCCGGGACAGGGGCTTACAGATCTTACGAGCAGTACTTC. It codes for CASSSGTGAYRSYEQYF.

This clonotype was picked up many times. This rearrangement joins TRBV20-1 to TRBJ2-7, with D tentatively TRBD1 (5 bases). The V end was cut by 5 bases, the J end by 0 bases, with 8 bases between. Germline CDR1 is DFQATT and CDR2 is SNEGSKA (reference sequence). This CDR3 is 12 amino acids long. CDR3 coding DNA: TGCAGTGCTCGGACACGCTCCTACGAGCAGTACTTC. Its protein is CSARTRSYEQYF.

In this sample, this clonotype turned up a few times. The chain carries TRBV5-6 and TRBJ1-5; 9 bases map to TRBD1. From germline, CDR1 is SGHDT and CDR2 YYEEEE. This CDR3 is built from 17 residues. V lost 1 base to trimming and J lost 2 bases; unmatched junction nucleotides: 7. The CDR3 nucleotides are TGTGCCAGCAGCTTGTTCGGACAGGGGAAGGGCAATCAGCCCCAGCATTTT. It yields the protein CASSLFGQGKGNQPQHF.

This clonotype was seen ten or more times. The CDR3 DNA follows: TGTGCCAGCAGCCTCGCGGGACAAATCGAGCAGTACTTC. Translating it yields CASSLAGQIEQYF. This rearrangement joins TRBV6-1 to TRBJ2-7; D possibly uses TRBD1 or TRBD2 (6 bases each). The CDR3 spans 13 residues. The germline V gene has CDR1 MNHNS and CDR2 SASEGT. V lost 6 bases and J 6 bases, leaving 15 bases between the germline ends.

The gene calls are TRBV12-3 or TRBV12-4 and TRBJ1-6; a possible D gene is TRBD1 (5 bases). The CDR3 has 15 residues. Between the trimmed V and J ends, which lost 6 bases and 10 bases, there was a span of 19 bases. CDR3 DNA: TGTGCCAGCAGCAAAGGAGGAGGGGTAGGATCACCCCTCCACTTT. Its translation: CASSKGGGVGSPLHF.

The chain carries TRBV24-1 and TRBJ2-1; 9 positions match TRBD2. With 1 base clipped from V and 1 base from J, the junction kept 4 bases outside the gene matches. CDR3 size: 17 residues. Looked up from germline, CDR1 is KGHDR and CDR2 is SFDVKD. The CDR3, as DNA: TGTGCCACCAGTGATTTAGTGGCGGGGGGGTCCTACAATGAGCAGTTCTTC. Its translation: CATSDLVAGGSYNEQFF.